Following are 14 T cell receptor beta chains from one sample sequenced in a study of shared clonotypes between healthy human individuals. It was CD45RO-negative cells, positively selected for CCR7, that made up naive CD8 cells, with terminally differentiated effector memory CD45RA+ cells excluded. Generated by immunoSEQ multiplex PCR, the TCRdb table keeps only in-frame clones and is missing some. The sample holds about 610,000 clones; approximately 96% are singletons and the top ten take roughly 0.12%. Input material: naive CD8+ T cells sorted from blood. The receptors here all came from a woman in her 30s in good health.

The CDR3 loop reads CASSITGTAYTGELFF. Here the CDR3 DNA reads TGTGCCAGTAGTATTACCGGGACAGCTTACACCGGGGAGCTGTTTTTT. This chain links TRBV19 with TRBJ2-2, with 7 nucleotides matching TRBD1. V dropped 3 bases and J dropped 3; count of bases not matched to a gene: 7. Germline CDR1 LNHDA, CDR2 SQIVND (reference sequence). The CDR3 has 16 amino acids.

This clone was seen a single time. The CDR3 is CASSLVGQETQYF. In nucleotides, the CDR3 is TGTGCCAGCAGTTTAGTGGGCCAAGAGACCCAGTACTTC. The genes are TRBV27 and TRBJ2-5; D not certain. Between the trimmed V and J ends, which lost 2 bases and 1 base, there was a span of 5 bases. CDR3 length: 13 residues. From germline, CDR1 is MNHEY and CDR2 SMNVEV (reference sequence).

The chain has TRBV5-1 and TRBJ2-1; a possible D gene is TRBD2 (5 bases). Germline V gene lookup returns CDR1 SGHRS and CDR2 YFSETQ. The CDR3 totals 13 residues. Trimming pared 3 bases from V and 9 bases from J, leaving 13 bases between. The CDR3 spells CASSSTSGSEQFF. The CDR3 DNA reads as TGCGCCAGCAGCTCTACTTCGGGGAGTGAGCAGTTCTTC.

J is TRBJ1-1 and V is TRBV15; D is unclear. The V gene's germline CDR1 is LNHNV and CDR2 YYDKDF (reference sequence). CDR3 length equals 16 residues. Between the trimmed V and J ends, which lost 0 bases and 6 bases, there was a span of 17 bases. For the CDR3, the DNA is TGTGCCACCAGCAGAGATACGGCAGTACAGTACCCTGAAGCTTTCTTT. This sequence encodes CATSRDTAVQYPEAFF.

The chain combines TRBV19 with TRBJ2-3; D perhaps matches TRBD1 (7 bases). Trimming pared 5 bases from V and 3 bases from J, leaving 15 bases between. CDR1 is LNHDA and CDR2 is SQIVND in the germline V gene (reference sequence). This CDR3 contains 15 residues. The CDR3 DNA is TGTGCCAGTAGTCCCGGGGGACAGTCTACAGATACGCAGTATTTT. Its translation is CASSPGGQSTDTQYF.

The chain employs TRBV14 and TRBJ2-7; 10 positions match TRBD2. V lost 4 bases, J lost 4 bases, and 4 bases stayed unmatched. CDR1 and CDR2 from the germline V gene are SGHDN and FVKESK. The CDR3 is 14 amino acids. The DNA for the CDR3 is TGTGCCAGCAGCCGAACTAGCGGGAAATACGAGCAGTACTTC. Translating it yields CASSRTSGKYEQYF.

This clone was seen only once. V is TRBV14 and J is TRBJ2-1; 7 positions agree with TRBD1. This CDR3 comprises 15 residues. J gave up 6 bases and V 6 bases, and 11 bases lay outside the gene matches. Germline V gives CDR1 SGHDN, CDR2 FVKESK. CDR3 DNA sequence: TGTGCCAGCAGAGAGACAGGGTTTCCCCTCAATGAGCAGTTCTTC. It yields the protein CASRETGFPLNEQFF.

The chain links TRBV7-8 to TRBJ2-1; TRBD1 is a possible D gene (6 bases). Germline-derived CDR1 and CDR2 are SGHVS and FQNEAQ. V was clipped by 4 bases and J by 5 bases, with 12 bases between them. The CDR3 contains 14 residues. The CDR3 reads CASSSRTANNEQFF. CDR3 DNA: TGTGCCAGCAGCTCCAGGACAGCAAACAATGAGCAGTTCTTC.

The V call is TRBV19, the J call TRBJ1-5, with TRBD1 matching 7 bases. V gave up 1 base and J gave up 5 bases; unmatched junction bases: 5. The CDR3 loop spans 15 amino acids. Per germline, CDR1 LNHDA and CDR2 SQIVND (reference sequence). The CDR3 DNA reads as TGTGCCAGTAGTATAGGTAGGGGGCCGGATCAGCCCCAGCATTTT. Amino acid sequence: CASSIGRGPDQPQHF.

This clone was detected once. The genes are TRBV28 and TRBJ1-2; possible D gene TRBD1, 5 bases. V was cut by 2 bases and J by 5 bases, with 12 bases left in between. Germline-derived CDR1 and CDR2 are MDHEN and SYDVKM. The CDR3 spans 14 residues. The CDR3 here is CASSLGHDLYGYTF. DNA for the CDR3: TGTGCCAGCAGTTTAGGACACGACCTTTATGGCTACACCTTC.

This chain links TRBV9 with TRBJ2-1; D might be TRBD2 (6 bases). Germline V gene lookup returns CDR1 SGDLS and CDR2 YYNGEE. CDR3 length: 15 amino acids. Trimming cost V 4 bases and J 8 bases, with 19 bases left between them. The CDR3 reads CASSPVDYKIHEQFF. The CDR3 bases are TGTGCCAGCAGCCCGGTGGACTATAAGATCCATGAGCAGTTCTTC.

CDR3 nucleotides: TGTGCCAGCAGCTTAGTCTTGGGCAGGGGGGTGCCTGAAGCTTTCTTT. This gives the protein CASSLVLGRGVPEAFF. The gene calls are TRBV11-2 and TRBJ1-1; 7 bases fit TRBD1. Germline values: CDR1 SGHAT, CDR2 FQNNGV. The ends lost 1 base at V and 6 bases at J; junction bases unmatched: 11. This CDR3 has 16 residues.

V and J are TRBV27 and TRBJ2-2; 9 bases map to TRBD2. CDR1 and CDR2 (germline): MNHEY, SMNVEV (reference sequence). V trimming: 2 bases; J trimming: 1 base; junction bases outside the gene matches: 5. The CDR3 has 17 residues. The CDR3: CASSLMREGLNTGELFF. CDR3 nucleotide sequence: TGTGCCAGCAGTTTAATGCGGGAGGGCCTGAACACCGGGGAGCTGTTTTTT.

The chain has TRBV29-1 and TRBJ2-5, with D possibly TRBD2 on 6 matching bases. This CDR3 spans 13 amino acids. The V gene's germline CDR1 is SQVTM and CDR2 ANQGSEA. V dropped 0 bases and J dropped 4 bases, with 9 bases sitting between them. CDR3 coding DNA: TGCAGCGTTGAAGAGGACTACGGAGAGACCCAGTACTTC. Protein: CSVEEDYGETQYF.